What follows are 27 T cell receptor beta chains derived from one specimen sequenced in a study of early T cells in non-severe SARS-CoV-2 infection. Using its own MiXCR run on the 5' RACE reads, TCRdb lists one record per CDR3 protein. The sample holds 53,000 or so distinct CDR3 sequences, about 7.8% seen once. The sequenced sample was whole blood. Receptor source: an adult who was a healthcare worker with PCR-confirmed SARS-CoV-2 infection or an uninfected control (not recorded which).

The chain links TRBV10-3 to TRBJ2-7, with D maybe TRBD1 (5 bases). CDR3 length: 15 amino acids. The ends were cut back, 3 bases at V and 2 bases at J, with 14 bases in the middle. Looked up from germline, CDR1 is ENHRY and CDR2 is SYGVKD. The CDR3 DNA reads as TGTGCCATCAGTGAACGACTGGGGCAAACCTACGAGCAGTACTTC. Its protein is CAISERLGQTYEQYF.

The chain uses TRBV5-1 and TRBJ1-4; D is perhaps TRBD1 (5 bases). The CDR3 is 15 amino acids. Germline CDR1 and CDR2: SGHRS and YFSETQ. Trimming removed 4 bases at V and 8 bases at J, with 18 bases between. The CDR3 DNA follows: TGCGCCAGCAGCCCCGGGGGGGAGTGGGGCGAAAAACTGTTTTTT. Encoded protein: CASSPGGEWGEKLFF.

The gene calls are TRBV14 and TRBJ2-1, with D maybe TRBD2 (6 bases). Germline-derived CDR1 and CDR2 are SGHDN and FVKESK. Deletions cut 4 bases from V and 7 bases from J, with 23 bases between. This CDR3 comprises 17 residues. The CDR3: CASSRGLGRTRGNEQFF. CDR3 nucleotide sequence: TGTGCCAGCAGCCGTGGTTTGGGACGGACGCGGGGAAATGAGCAGTTCTTC.

The sample holds many counts of this clonotype. This rearrangement joins TRBV27 to TRBJ2-5; D call uncertain. Germline-derived CDR1 and CDR2 are MNHEY and SMNVEV (reference sequence). V lost 2 bases and J 2 bases, leaving 9 bases between the germline ends. The CDR3 runs to 14 residues. This chain's CDR3 is CASSLRTEQETQYF. The CDR3 nucleotides read TGTGCCAGCAGTTTAAGAACAGAACAAGAGACCCAGTACTTC.

This clonotype showed up many times. The rearrangement links TRBV6-4 to TRBJ2-3, with 7 bases aligning to TRBD2. The germline V gene encodes CDR1 MRHNA and CDR2 SNTAGT. This CDR3 comprises 14 residues. With 2 bases clipped from V and 2 bases from J, the junction kept 1 base outside the gene matches. CDR3 DNA: TGTGCCAGCAGTGACGGGGGGGACACAGATACGCAGTATTTT. Translation: CASSDGGDTDTQYF.

This clonotype was observed a few times. The chain carries TRBV6-5 and TRBJ1-1; no firm D call. The germline V gene has CDR1 MNHEY and CDR2 SVGAGI. Trimming took off 2 bases at V and 0 bases at J, with 13 bases between the two ends. CDR3 length equals 16 residues. CDR3: CASSYGSGRVNTEAFF. The DNA for the CDR3 is TGTGCCAGCAGTTACGGGTCTGGGAGGGTGAACACTGAAGCTTTCTTT.

Ten or more counts support this clonotype. The CDR3 region has the DNA TGCAGTGCTAGAGTTTCTTGGACTAGCGGGTACGAGCAGTACTTC. Residues: CSARVSWTSGYEQYF. The chain recombines TRBV20-1 with TRBJ2-7; the match to TRBD2 covers 11 bases. The CDR3 runs 15 residues. Germline V gives CDR1 DFQATT, CDR2 SNEGSKA (reference sequence). Trimming removed 1 base from V and 4 bases from J; junction bases left unmatched: 6.

At least ten counts were recorded for this clonotype. The chain recombines TRBV19 with TRBJ1-1; D gene uncertain. The CDR3 is 12 amino acids. Germline values: CDR1 LNHDA, CDR2 SQIVND (reference sequence). With 8 bases removed from V and 4 bases from J, the gap between germline ends came to 11 bases. The CDR3 spells CASSKGFTEAFF. CDR3 coding DNA: TGTGCCAGTTCAAAGGGATTCACTGAAGCTTTCTTT.

This clonotype occurred a few times. This sequence joins TRBV11-2 and TRBJ2-7; the D is unclear. Trimming took 1 base from V and 6 from J, leaving 7 bases between them. The CDR3 has 12 residues. Looked up from germline, CDR1 is SGHAT and CDR2 is FQNNGV. This CDR3 is CASSLASVEQYF. The DNA of the CDR3 is TGTGCCAGCAGCTTAGCCAGCGTCGAGCAGTACTTC.

This clonotype came up many times. This chain connects TRBV18 to TRBJ1-5; no clear D. Trimming stripped 5 bases from V and 1 base from J, with 6 bases between. The CDR3 contains 13 residues. CDR1 is KGHSH and CDR2 is LQKENI in the germline V gene. The CDR3 DNA reads as TGTGCCAGCTCAGAAACAAGCAATCAGCCCCAGCATTTT. Amino acid sequence: CASSETSNQPQHF.

The sample holds many counts of this clonotype. V is TRBV6-1 and J is TRBJ1-5, with TRBD1 identical over 9 bases. The germline V gene has CDR1 MNHNS and CDR2 SASEGT. With 7 bases clipped from V and 5 bases from J, the junction kept 6 bases outside the gene matches. This CDR3 has 14 amino acids. CDR3 loop: CASIRDREDQPQHF. As DNA, the CDR3 is TGTGCCAGCATCCGGGACAGGGAAGATCAGCCCCAGCATTTT.

This clonotype rates as medium-sized. The chain links TRBV12-3 or TRBV12-4 to TRBJ1-1; 7 positions match TRBD1. V was clipped by 5 bases and J by 6 bases; unmatched bases: 12. CDR3 length: 15 amino acids. CDR3 region: CASSPEQGLNAEAFF. In DNA form, the CDR3 reads TGTGCCAGCAGTCCAGAACAGGGGTTGAATGCTGAAGCTTTCTTT.

The rearrangement joins TRBV5-1 to TRBJ2-7; TRBD1 is a possible D gene (6 bases). The V and J ends lost 7 bases and 0 bases respectively, with 11 bases between them. CDR1 SGHRS and CDR2 YFSETQ come from the germline V gene. The CDR3 consists of 13 residues. DNA for the CDR3: TGCGCCAGCGGGGACATTGACTCCTACGAGCAGTACTTC. Protein product: CASGDIDSYEQYF. Filled out from reference TRBV5-1 and TRBJ2-7, the complete variable domain reads KAGVTQTPRYLIKTRGQQVTLSCSPISGHRSVSWYQQTPGQGLQFLFEYFSETQRNKGNFPGRFSGRQFSNSRSEMNVSTLELGDSALYLCASGDIDSYEQYFGPGTRLTVT.

The chain is built from TRBV7-2 and TRBJ2-1, with 9 bases fitting TRBD2. Germline lookup yields CDR1 SGHTA and CDR2 FQGNSA. V was clipped by 0 bases and J by 4 bases; unmatched bases: 4. The CDR3 sequence is 16 residues long. CDR3 nucleotides: TGTGCCAGCAGCTTAGCTTCTCTAGCGGGGTACAATGAGCAGTTCTTC. Its translation is CASSLASLAGYNEQFF. Together with reference TRBV7-2 and TRBJ2-1, the CDR3 gives the full variable domain: GAGVSQSPSNKVTEKGKDVELRCDPISGHTALYWYRQSLGQGLEFLIYFQGNSAPDKSGLPSDRFSAERTGGSVSTLTIQRTQQEDSAVYLCASSLASLAGYNEQFFGPGTRLTVL.

The V gene is TRBV7-3, the J gene TRBJ1-1; unclear D gene. Germline-derived CDR1 and CDR2 are SGHTA and FQGTGA. This CDR3 has 13 amino acids. Trimming removed 3 bases from V and 4 bases from J, with 9 bases in between. The CDR3 region is CASSLSGSTEAFF. The CDR3 DNA follows: TGTGCCAGCAGCTTGTCGGGCTCCACTGAAGCTTTCTTT.

This clonotype was seen only a few times. The V and J genes are TRBV9 and TRBJ1-2; TRBD1 matches at 8 bases. V lost 3 bases to trimming and J lost 7 bases; unmatched junction nucleotides: 5. The CDR3 has 13 amino acids. CDR1 is SGDLS, CDR2 YYNGEE, per germline. The CDR3 region has the DNA TGTGCCAGCAGCGGGCAGGGGGCCTTTGGCTACACCTTC. Amino acids: CASSGQGAFGYTF.

This clonotype was found a few times. The CDR3 coding sequence is TGTGCCAGCAGCTTGGGTCTAACAGGGAACACTGAAGCTTTCTTT. It yields the protein CASSLGLTGNTEAFF. The chain employs TRBV7-9 and TRBJ1-1, with D perhaps TRBD1 (5 bases). There are 15 residues in the CDR3. In germline, CDR1 is SEHNR, CDR2 FQNEAQ (reference sequence). V dropped 3 bases and J dropped 1 base, with 12 bases sitting between them.

The chain uses TRBV12-3 or TRBV12-4 and TRBJ2-7; TRBD1 matches 10 bases. After removal of 1 base from V and 6 bases from J, the junction contained 9 bases not matched to a gene. This CDR3 comprises 16 residues. CDR3 nucleotides: TGTGCCAGCAGTTTAGGCCGGGACAGGGGATCATTCGAGCAGTACTTC. This encodes CASSLGRDRGSFEQYF.

This clonotype appeared many times. The chain uses TRBV20-1 and TRBJ1-2; tentative D call: TRBD1 (6 bases). The V end lost 4 bases, the J end lost 4 bases, and 16 bases lay between the germline ends. The CDR3 has 14 residues. Germline values: CDR1 DFQATT, CDR2 SNEGSKA (reference sequence). The CDR3 DNA is TGCAGTGCTAAAAAGGACAGCCTCCTCTATGGCTACACCTTC. This gives the protein CSAKKDSLLYGYTF.

This clonotype was observed many times. This sequence joins TRBV19 and TRBJ2-1; TRBD1 matches at 9 bases. V lost 5 bases, J lost 1 base, and 3 bases stayed unmatched. Germline CDR1 LNHDA, CDR2 SQIVND (reference sequence). CDR3 length equals 15 residues. The CDR3 region has the DNA TGTGCCAGTAGTGCACAGGGGGCGTCCTACAATGAGCAGTTCTTC. Protein sequence: CASSAQGASYNEQFF. Variable domain in full (rest from reference TRBV19 and TRBJ2-1): DGGITQSPKYLFRKEGQNVTLSCEQNLNHDAMYWYRQDPGQGLRLIYYSQIVNDFQKGDIAEGYSVSREKKESFPLTVTSAQKNPTAFYLCASSAQGASYNEQFFGPGTRLTVL.

The sample holds many counts of this clonotype. The V and J genes are TRBV5-5 and TRBJ1-6; 8 bases are shared with TRBD1. The CDR3 is 14 amino acids. Germline CDR1 is SGHKS and CDR2 is YYEKEE (reference sequence). With 1 base clipped from V and 9 bases from J, the junction kept 3 bases outside the gene matches. The CDR3 sequence: CASSLTGGGSPLHF. In nucleotides, the CDR3 is TGTGCCAGCAGCTTGACAGGGGGTGGTTCACCCCTCCACTTT.

This clonotype was counted many times. The chain combines TRBV6-5 with TRBJ2-1; tentatively, D is TRBD1 (5 bases). CDR3 size: 16 residues. Germline lookup yields CDR1 MNHEY and CDR2 SVGAGI. Trimming took off 4 bases at V and 4 bases at J, with 17 bases between the two ends. DNA of the CDR3: TGTGCCAGCAGTTCCCGACAGTTAAGTGTATACAATGAGCAGTTCTTC. Translating gives CASSSRQLSVYNEQFF.

CDR3 sequence reads: CAWSDYSEAFF. Written as DNA, the CDR3 is TGTGCCTGGAGCGACTACTCTGAAGCTTTCTTT. V usage is TRBV30 and J usage is TRBJ1-1; D is unclear. CDR1 and CDR2 (germline): GTSNPN, SVGIG (reference sequence). V was pared by 3 bases and J by 6 bases, with 8 bases between. The CDR3 extends over 11 amino acids.

The sample holds many counts of this clonotype. One end of the junction varies from germline; a read error may be responsible. The chain links TRBV18 to TRBJ2-7, with D perhaps matching TRBD2 (5 bases). The CDR3 loop spans 15 amino acids. Germline V gives CDR1 KGHSH, CDR2 LQKENI. CDR3 protein: CASSPLVQTSYEQYF. In nucleotides, the CDR3 is TGTGCCAGCTCTCCACTAGTCCAGACCTCCTACGAGCAGTACTTC.

This clonotype appeared a few times. The chain combines TRBV27 with TRBJ2-7; D remains ambiguous. CDR1 MNHEY and CDR2 SMNVEV come from the germline V gene (reference sequence). The CDR3 consists of 13 residues. V lost 6 bases, J lost 0 bases, and 9 bases lay in between. CDR3: CASRDPSSYEQYF. Here the CDR3 DNA reads TGTGCCAGCAGGGACCCTAGCTCCTACGAGCAGTACTTC.

This clonotype occurred many times. The chain has TRBV12-3 or TRBV12-4 and TRBJ1-6, with 11 bases aligning to TRBD1. After removal of 5 bases from V and 7 bases from J, the junction contained 4 bases not matched to a gene. CDR3 size: 15 residues. CDR3 bases: TGTGCCAGCAGTCTGGGACAGGGGGAGAATTCACCCCTCCACTTT. Encoded protein: CASSLGQGENSPLHF.

This clonotype has more than one count but fewer than ten. The chain joins TRBV20-1 to TRBJ2-6; tentative D call: TRBD1 (5 bases). The CDR3 covers 14 residues. Germline CDR1 and CDR2: DFQATT and SNEGSKA (reference sequence). Trimming removed 5 bases from V and 2 bases from J, with 10 bases in between. The CDR3 DNA reads TGCAGTGCTGGTACAGGAACTGGGGCCAACGTCCTGACTTTC. Amino acids: CSAGTGTGANVLTF.